What follows are 25 T cell receptor beta chains derived from one specimen sequenced in a study of CD8 T cells in ankylosing spondylitis listed by TCRdb under 2017. The full study reports these points: A TCR beta motif of about 8 highly homologous amino acid variants appeared characteristic of blood from ankylosing spondylitis patients.

These receptors have no identified antigens. Library preparation used 5' RACE. The reads were generated on an Illumina HiSeq 2500. TCRdb reran the public reads through fastp at Q25 and MiXCR, keeping productive beta chains. Each CDR3 protein gets just one entry, which takes the most common genes and DNA from the rows behind it. For this sample the table gives around 770,000 distinct CDR3 sequences, of which approximately 12% were detected only once. The ten largest clones capture about 0.5% of the sample. Sequencing used blood, either unsorted or a sorted T cell fraction (not recorded which). These receptors all come from a male donor with ankylosing spondylitis.

This sequence joins TRBV6-1 and TRBJ2-4; D perhaps matches TRBD2 (6 bases). The CDR3 runs 17 residues. CDR1 is MNHNS, CDR2 SASEGT, per germline. V lost 2 bases and J 0 bases, leaving 14 bases between the germline ends. The CDR3, as DNA: TGTGCCAGCAGTGAACTTGCGGGGTCTCTAGCCAAAAACATTCAGTACTTC. Translating gives CASSELAGSLAKNIQYF.

This clonotype was counted ten times or more. The chain employs TRBV29-1 and TRBJ1-5; D remains unclear. V was cut by 4 bases and J by 0 bases, with 7 bases left in between. CDR1 and CDR2 from the germline V gene are SQVTM and ANQGSEA. This CDR3 spans 13 amino acids. The CDR3 region is CSVVPDSNQPQHF. The CDR3 DNA sequence: TGCAGCGTTGTCCCCGATAGCAATCAGCCCCAGCATTTT. The full variable domain, completed using reference TRBV29-1 and TRBJ1-5, is SAVISQKPSRDICQRGTSLTIQCQVDSQVTMMFWYRQQPGQSLTLIATANQGSEATYESGFVIDKFPISRPNLTFSTLTVSNMSPEDSSIYLCSVVPDSNQPQHFGDGTRLSIL.

The V gene is TRBV9, the J gene TRBJ1-2; no clear D gene. Germline values: CDR1 SGDLS, CDR2 YYNGEE. V dropped 1 base and J dropped 0 bases, with 10 bases sitting between them. The CDR3 has 15 residues. CDR3 in amino acids: CASSVSAVANYGYTF. As DNA, the CDR3 is TGTGCCAGCAGCGTATCAGCAGTTGCTAACTATGGCTACACCTTC.

This clonotype was seen repeatedly, ten times or more. The chain combines TRBV6-1 with TRBJ1-6, with 7 bases lining up with TRBD1. The V segment lost 4 bases and the J segment 8 bases; nucleotides outside the gene matches: 5. Looked up from germline, CDR1 is MNHNS and CDR2 is SASEGT. CDR3 length: 14 amino acids. CDR3 sequence (DNA): TGTGCCAGCAGTGTCGACAGGGAGCATTCACCCCTCCACTTT. Its translation: CASSVDREHSPLHF.

This chain links TRBV7-6 with TRBJ2-5; 7 bases are a match to TRBD1. Trimming took 4 bases from V and 3 from J; bases not matched to a gene: 11. Looked up from germline, CDR1 is SGHVS and CDR2 is FNYEAQ. The CDR3 covers 16 residues. Here the CDR3 DNA reads TGTGCCAGCAGCTCCATAGCGACAGGGTCAAAAGAGACCCAGTACTTC. It translates to CASSSIATGSKETQYF.

This clonotype was seen only a few times. This chain uses TRBV3-1 with TRBJ2-5, with a weak D call TRBD2 (5 bases). Trimming cost V 6 bases and J 3 bases, with 11 bases left between them. The CDR3 consists of 13 residues. Germline V CDR1 and CDR2: LGHDT, YNNKEL (reference sequence). DNA for the CDR3: TGTGCCAGCAGGATGGTGCGGGAAGAGACCCAGTACTTC. Translated: CASRMVREETQYF.

This clonotype was seen only a few times. The V gene is TRBV11-2, the J gene TRBJ2-7, with 8 bases that match TRBD1. V was clipped by 4 bases and J by 2 bases; unmatched bases: 7. Germline V gives CDR1 SGHAT, CDR2 FQNNGV. This CDR3 region has 15 residues. This CDR3 reads CASSSLGTGPYEQYF. For the CDR3, the DNA is TGTGCCAGCAGCTCACTTGGGACAGGACCCTACGAGCAGTACTTC.

The chain joins TRBV4-3 to TRBJ1-1, with 10 bases matching TRBD1. The V gene's germline CDR1 is LGHNA and CDR2 YSLEER. Losses at the gene ends were 4 bases for V and 5 bases for J; bases not matched to a gene: 22. The CDR3 extends over 20 amino acids. CDR3 sequence (DNA): TGCGCCAGCAGCCCTGCATACCAACGACCGGGACAGGGGCGTAGGACTGAAGCTTTCTTT. It yields the protein CASSPAYQRPGQGRRTEAFF.

V usage is TRBV12-3 or TRBV12-4 and J usage is TRBJ2-2; either TRBD1 or TRBD2 may fit D (5 bases each). V was shortened by 5 bases and J by 5 bases, with 15 bases between the two germline ends. There are 15 residues in the CDR3. CDR3 amino acids: CASSIGTLGTGELFF. CDR3 sequence (DNA): TGTGCCAGCAGTATCGGGACCCTGGGGACCGGGGAGCTGTTTTTT.

This clonotype was seen a handful of times. The chain joins TRBV20-1 to TRBJ2-3, with D maybe TRBD2 (6 bases). CDR3 size: 10 residues. Germline V lookup: CDR1 DFQATT, CDR2 SNEGSKA (reference sequence). Between the trimmed V and J ends, which lost 6 bases and 7 bases, there was a span of 8 bases. The CDR3 spells CSARGNTQYF. Here the CDR3 DNA reads TGCAGTGCGCGCGGGAATACGCAGTATTTT.

The chain links TRBV9 to TRBJ1-4, with 9 bases lining up with TRBD1. The J segment lost 8 bases and the V segment lost 2 bases, leaving 7 bases of the junction unmatched. In germline, CDR1 is SGDLS, CDR2 YYNGEE. The CDR3 is 15 amino acids. The CDR3 protein is CASSVTGTGYEKLFF. Written as DNA, the CDR3 is TGTGCCAGCAGCGTCACCGGGACAGGGTACGAAAAACTGTTTTTT. Based on the CDR3 plus reference TRBV9 and TRBJ1-4, the full variable domain is DSGVTQTPKHLITATGQRVTLRCSPRSGDLSVYWYQQSLDQGLQFLIQYYNGEERAKGNILERFSAQQFPDLHSELNLSSLELGDSALYFCASSVTGTGYEKLFFGSGTQLSVL.

The chain combines TRBV20-1 with TRBJ2-5; D gene uncertain. Trimming cost V 3 bases and J 1 base, with 9 bases left between them. CDR3 length equals 13 residues. Germline V gene lookup returns CDR1 DFQATT and CDR2 SNEGSKA (reference sequence). CDR3 in DNA: TGCAGTGCTAGCGAGCCGCTCCAAGAGACCCAGTACTTC. Translation: CSASEPLQETQYF.

This rearrangement joins TRBV6-1 to TRBJ1-2; 8 bases align to TRBD1. Germline CDR1 and CDR2: MNHNS and SASEGT. V lost 10 bases to trimming and J lost 7 bases; unmatched junction nucleotides: 14. This CDR3 is 14 amino acids long. This chain's CDR3 is CAITGQGGWGGYTF. The CDR3 DNA is TGTGCCATCACCGGACAGGGTGGTTGGGGTGGCTACACCTTC.

This clonotype showed up many times. This chain connects TRBV12-3 or TRBV12-4 to TRBJ2-1, with TRBD2 identical over 10 bases. CDR3 length: 15 amino acids. V shed 3 bases and J 9 bases; nucleotides not matched to a gene: 8. CDR3 sequence: CASSLRISGGTEQFF. The DNA for the CDR3 is TGTGCCAGCAGTTTGCGAATTAGCGGGGGGACTGAGCAGTTCTTC.

The chain is built from TRBV5-1 and TRBJ2-2; no definite D call. With 7 bases removed from V and 3 bases from J, the gap between germline ends came to 13 bases. CDR1 and CDR2 (germline): SGHRS, YFSETQ. The CDR3 has 14 residues. CDR3 residues: CASANSFDTGELFF. CDR3 nucleotides: TGCGCCAGCGCCAATTCCTTCGACACCGGGGAGCTGTTTTTT.

The sample holds many counts of this clonotype. This chain links TRBV7-2 with TRBJ2-3, with 13 bases lining up with TRBD2. The CDR3 has 16 amino acids. J lost 2 bases, V lost 5 bases, and 4 bases had no gene match. Germline CDR1 SGHTA, CDR2 FQGNSA. The CDR3 sequence: CASSQGLAGATDTQYF. The CDR3, as DNA: TGTGCCAGCAGCCAAGGACTAGCGGGAGCCACAGATACGCAGTATTTT.

This rearrangement joins TRBV6-1 to TRBJ2-4; TRBD2 might be the D (5 bases). The CDR3 has 13 amino acids. V was cut by 7 bases and J by 8 bases, with 15 bases left in between. Germline CDR1 and CDR2: MNHNS and SASEGT. CDR3 sequence reads: CASKKRGTDIQYF. The CDR3 DNA is TGTGCCAGCAAGAAACGGGGTACGGACATTCAGTACTTC.

The chain carries TRBV20-1 and TRBJ2-1; no reliable D call. The CDR3 is 14 residues long. Germline V gives CDR1 DFQATT, CDR2 SNEGSKA (reference sequence). The CDR3 reads CSLTHTGYHNEQFF. CDR3 DNA: TGCAGCCTAACGCACACGGGTTACCACAATGAGCAGTTCTTC.

The chain employs TRBV5-1 and TRBJ1-1; the D gene is possibly TRBD1 (5 bases). Germline loops: CDR1 SGHRS, CDR2 YFSETQ. The CDR3 length is 14 residues. V gave up 4 bases and J gave up 6 bases, with 16 bases separating them. The CDR3 spells CASSPLGLTPEAFF. In DNA form, the CDR3 reads TGCGCCAGCAGCCCTCTGGGACTGACACCTGAAGCTTTCTTT. The complete variable domain, with remaining parts taken from reference TRBV5-1 and TRBJ1-1, reads KAGVTQTPRYLIKTRGQQVTLSCSPISGHRSVSWYQQTPGQGLQFLFEYFSETQRNKGNFPGRFSGRQFSNSRSEMNVSTLELGDSALYLCASSPLGLTPEAFFGQGTRLTVV.

This clonotype was recorded many times. The V and J genes are TRBV7-2 and TRBJ1-1; D gene unclear. The CDR3 length is 14 residues. V shed 7 bases and J shed 4 bases, with 16 bases lying between them. Germline CDR1 and CDR2: SGHTA and FQGNSA. The CDR3 spells CASTQIPVGTEAFF. The CDR3 DNA reads as TGTGCCAGCACCCAAATTCCCGTAGGCACTGAAGCTTTCTTT.

This clonotype was detected many times. The chain links TRBV25-1 to TRBJ2-1; possible D gene TRBD1, 5 bases. The CDR3 spans 17 residues. Looked up from germline, CDR1 is MGHDK and CDR2 is SYGVNS. V lost 4 bases and J lost 7, with 23 bases in between. In nucleotides, the CDR3 is TGTGCCAGCAGTGGGGTGAAGGGGTTTTCTTTTGAGAATGAGCAGTTCTTC. Translation gives CASSGVKGFSFENEQFF. The variable domain in full, with the rest retrieved from reference TRBV25-1 and TRBJ2-1, is EADIYQTPRYLVIGTGKKITLECSQTMGHDKMYWYQQDPGMELHLIHYSYGVNSTEKGDLSSESTVSRIRTEHFPLTLESARPSHTSQYLCASSGVKGFSFENEQFFGPGTRLTVL.

This clonotype was observed many times. The chain couples TRBV4-2 to TRBJ1-2; TRBD1 is a possible D gene (5 bases). The length of the CDR3 is 15 residues. CDR1 LGHNA and CDR2 YNFKEQ come from the germline V gene. The V gene lost 5 bases and the J gene lost 5 bases, with 18 bases spanning the gap. Written as DNA, the CDR3 is TGTGCCAGCAGCTCAGCTCTTGGGGGGGATTATGGCTACACCTTC. Its protein product is CASSSALGGDYGYTF.

In this sample, this clonotype turned up a few times. The chain uses TRBV20-1 and TRBJ2-3; 15 bases align to TRBD2. The CDR3 is 15 amino acids. Per germline, CDR1 DFQATT and CDR2 SNEGSKA (reference sequence). CDR3 in DNA: TGCAGAGGACTAGCGGGGGGGCCAGGCACAGATACGCAGTATTTT. Protein: CRGLAGGPGTDTQYF.

This clonotype was observed a few times. J is TRBJ2-3 and V is TRBV6-1; a weak D match, TRBD2 (6 bases). V was shortened by 6 bases and J by 6 bases, with 22 bases between the two germline ends. The CDR3 covers 16 residues. From germline, CDR1 is MNHNS and CDR2 SASEGT. Here the CDR3 DNA reads TGTGCCAGCAGCCCGGGACGGGGGACTTTGTTGGATACGCAGTATTTT. Its translation: CASSPGRGTLLDTQYF.

The chain carries TRBV5-1 and TRBJ2-2; the D call may be TRBD1 or TRBD2 (5 bases each). With 0 bases removed from V and 6 bases from J, the gap between germline ends came to 9 bases. Germline V gene sequence: CDR1 SGHRS, CDR2 YFSETQ. The CDR3 has 14 residues. Written as DNA, the CDR3 is TGCGCCAGCAGCTTGGCCGTGGGGGCCGGGGAGCTGTTTTTT. It codes for CASSLAVGAGELFF. Variable domain in full (rest from reference TRBV5-1 and TRBJ2-2): KAGVTQTPRYLIKTRGQQVTLSCSPISGHRSVSWYQQTPGQGLQFLFEYFSETQRNKGNFPGRFSGRQFSNSRSEMNVSTLELGDSALYLCASSLAVGAGELFFGEGSRLTVL.